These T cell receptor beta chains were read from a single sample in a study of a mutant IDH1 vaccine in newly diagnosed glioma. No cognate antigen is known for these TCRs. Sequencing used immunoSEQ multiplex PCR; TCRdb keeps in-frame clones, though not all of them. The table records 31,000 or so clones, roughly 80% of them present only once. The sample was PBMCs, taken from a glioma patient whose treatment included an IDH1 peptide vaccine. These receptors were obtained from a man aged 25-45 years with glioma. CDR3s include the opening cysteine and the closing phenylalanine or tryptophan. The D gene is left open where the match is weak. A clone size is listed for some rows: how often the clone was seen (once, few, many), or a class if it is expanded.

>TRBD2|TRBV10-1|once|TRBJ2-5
TGCGCCAGCAGCGGGACTAGCGGGGCACAAGAGACCCAGTACTTC
CASSGTSGAQETQYF
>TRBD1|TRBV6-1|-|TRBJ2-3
TGTGCCAGCAGCGATCAGACAGGGGGGAGCGGTACGCAGTATTTT
CASSDQTGGSGTQYF
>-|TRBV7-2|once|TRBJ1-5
TGTGCCAGCAGCGTATCACAGGGTCCCAATCAGCCCCAGCATTTT
CASSVSQGPNQPQHF
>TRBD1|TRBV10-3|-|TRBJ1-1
TGTGCCATCAGTGAGACAGGGGTCAGCACTGAAGCTTTCTTT
CAISETGVSTEAFF
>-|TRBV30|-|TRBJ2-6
TGTGCCTGGAGTGTACCTACCGACTCTGGGGCCAACGTCCTGACTTTC
CAWSVPTDSGANVLTF
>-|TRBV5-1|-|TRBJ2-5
TGCGCCAGCAGCTTGGCGCGCGGCGGGCGAGAGACCCAGTACTTC
CASSLARGGRETQYF
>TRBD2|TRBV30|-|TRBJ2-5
TGTGCCTGCCGGGGGGGGTTCCAAGAGACCCAGTACTTC
CACRGGFQETQYF
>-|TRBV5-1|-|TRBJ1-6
TGCGCCAGCAGCTTGTCGTCCGGGGCTCATAGAAATTCACCCCTCCACTTT
CASSLSSGAHRNSPLHF
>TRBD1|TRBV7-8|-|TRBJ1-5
TGTGCCAGCAGCTTGGAGGACAGGGTTAGCAATCAGCCCCAGCATTTT
CASSLEDRVSNQPQHF
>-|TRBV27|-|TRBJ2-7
TGTGCCAGCAGTCCTTCGGGGGACTACGAGCAGTACTTC
CASSPSGDYEQYF
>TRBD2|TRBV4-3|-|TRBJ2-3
TGCGCCAGCAGCCGGCTAGCGGGGACTACCACAGATACGCAGTATTTT
CASSRLAGTTTDTQYF
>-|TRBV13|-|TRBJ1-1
TGTGCCAGCAGCTACCCAACAGGGAACACTGAAGCTTTCTTT
CASSYPTGNTEAFF
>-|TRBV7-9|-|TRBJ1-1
TGTGCCAGCAGTCTCGATGGTGAAGCTTTCTTT
CASSLDGEAFF
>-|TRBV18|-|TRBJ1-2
TGTGCCAGCTCACCCGAATTTCAGTCAGGATATGGCTACACCTTC
CASSPEFQSGYGYTF
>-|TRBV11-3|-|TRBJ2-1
TGTGCCAGCAGCTTAGGCCCCAATGAGCAGTTCTTC
CASSLGPNEQFF
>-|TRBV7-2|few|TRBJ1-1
TGTGCCAGCAGCTTAACCCTTGGGAACACTGAAGCTTTCTTT
CASSLTLGNTEAFF
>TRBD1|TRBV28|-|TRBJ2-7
TGTGCCAGCAGCCCAGGGGGCAGCTCCTACGAGCAGTACTTC
CASSPGGSSYEQYF
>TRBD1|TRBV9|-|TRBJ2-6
TGTGCCAGCAGCGGGACAGGTCGATCTGGGGCCAACGTCCTGACTTTC
CASSGTGRSGANVLTF
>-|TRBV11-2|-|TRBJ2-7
TGTGCCAGCAGCTTAGATTACTACGAGCAGTACTTC
CASSLDYYEQYF
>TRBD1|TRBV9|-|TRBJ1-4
TGTGCCAGCAGCCCACGGGAGATGACAGGGGGCGGGTCAACTAATGAAAAACTGTTTTTT
CASSPREMTGGGSTNEKLFF